The clone carrying this T cell receptor beta chain showed up many times. The antigen is not known. Input for naive CD8 libraries was roughly 17,000 to 1,000,000 sorted cells; the RNA fraction used was 10%, 30% or 50%. CD8+CD4-CCR7+CD45RA+ cells were sorted as naive CD8 T cells. Trimming took off 2 bases at V and 4 bases at J, with 10 bases between the two ends. This CDR3 has 14 amino acids. Germline loops: CDR1 MDHEN, CDR2 SYDVKM. These data come from a study of molecular identifiers for immune sequencing clone quantification. Overall study results and limits: Over 97% of effector molecules, but under 1% in naive cells, were held by clones with more than 20 RNA copies.

Methods described previously were used for bulk TCR libraries, and listed TCR primers were applied. TCRdb reprocessed the PCR reads via MiXCR and lists one record per CDR3 protein. The top ten clones hold approximately 1.1% of a sample with fewer than 100,000 distinct CDR3 sequences, roughly 21% of them seen once. This chain joins TRBV28 and TRBJ2-3, with D perhaps matching TRBD1 (6 bases). This TCR was sampled from a human donor in good health. Some libraries in this study had Jurkat cell RNA spiked in. The sequencing sample was made of naive CD8+ T cells from blood, with Jurkat cell RNA spiked in. Regarding subset: FACS-sorted CD8+CD4-CCR7+CD45RA+ naive T cells. CDR3 loop: CASSLAQGADTQYF. The DNA for the CDR3 is TGTGCCAGCAGTTTAGCACAGGGCGCAGATACGCAGTATTTT.